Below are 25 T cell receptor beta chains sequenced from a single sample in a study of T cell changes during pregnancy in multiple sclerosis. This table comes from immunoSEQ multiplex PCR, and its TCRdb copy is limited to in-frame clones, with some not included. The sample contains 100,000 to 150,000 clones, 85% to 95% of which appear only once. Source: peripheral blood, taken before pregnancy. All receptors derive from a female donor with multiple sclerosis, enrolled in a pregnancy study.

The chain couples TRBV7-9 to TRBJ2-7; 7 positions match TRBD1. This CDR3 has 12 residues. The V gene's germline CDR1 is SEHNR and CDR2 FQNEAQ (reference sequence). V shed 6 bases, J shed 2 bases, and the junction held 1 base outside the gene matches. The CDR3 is CASRGQTYEQYF. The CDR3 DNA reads TGTGCCAGCAGGGGACAGACCTACGAGCAGTACTTC. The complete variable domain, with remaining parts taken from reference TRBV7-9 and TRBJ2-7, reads DTGVSQNPRHKITKRGQNVTFRCDPISEHNRLYWYRQTLGQGPEFLTYFQNEAQLEKSRLLSDRFSAERPKGSFSTLEIQRTEQGDSAMYLCASRGQTYEQYFGPGTRLTVT.

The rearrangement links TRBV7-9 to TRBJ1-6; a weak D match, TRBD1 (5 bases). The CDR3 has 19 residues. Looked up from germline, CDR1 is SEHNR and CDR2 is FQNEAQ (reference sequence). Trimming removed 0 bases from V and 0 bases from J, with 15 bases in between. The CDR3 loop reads CASSLADARGTSYNSPLHF. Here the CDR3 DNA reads TGTGCCAGCAGCTTAGCTGACGCGCGGGGGACCTCCTATAATTCACCCCTCCACTTT.

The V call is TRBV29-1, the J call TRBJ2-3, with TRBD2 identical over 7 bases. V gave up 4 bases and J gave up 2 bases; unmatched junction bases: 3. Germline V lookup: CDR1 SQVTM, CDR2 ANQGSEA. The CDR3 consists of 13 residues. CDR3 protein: CSVGRGNTDTQYF. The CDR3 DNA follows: TGCAGCGTTGGGCGGGGGAACACAGATACGCAGTATTTT.

CDR3 in DNA: TGTGCCAGCAGCTTCGGACAGGGCGATAATGAAAAACTGTTTTTT. This translates into CASSFGQGDNEKLFF. The chain links TRBV7-3 to TRBJ1-4; 8 bases align to TRBD1. J lost 4 bases, V lost 3 bases, and 4 bases had no gene match. The germline V gene has CDR1 SGHTA and CDR2 FQGTGA. The CDR3 has 15 residues.

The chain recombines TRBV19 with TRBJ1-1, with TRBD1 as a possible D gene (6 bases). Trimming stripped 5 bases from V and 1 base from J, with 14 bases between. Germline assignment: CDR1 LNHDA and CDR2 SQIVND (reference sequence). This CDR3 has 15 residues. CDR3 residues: CASSPTRQANTEAFF. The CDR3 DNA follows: TGTGCCAGTAGTCCGACCCGACAGGCGAACACTGAAGCTTTCTTT.

The CDR3 DNA is TGTGCCAGCAGCTTAGCTAGGGACATCCACTACGAGCAGTACTTC. Its translation: CASSLARDIHYEQYF. This chain links TRBV7-9 with TRBJ2-7; maybe TRBD1 (6 bases). This CDR3 is built from 15 residues. Germline V gene data show CDR1 as SEHNR and CDR2 as FQNEAQ (reference sequence). The V end was cut by 0 bases, the J end by 3 bases, with 12 bases between.

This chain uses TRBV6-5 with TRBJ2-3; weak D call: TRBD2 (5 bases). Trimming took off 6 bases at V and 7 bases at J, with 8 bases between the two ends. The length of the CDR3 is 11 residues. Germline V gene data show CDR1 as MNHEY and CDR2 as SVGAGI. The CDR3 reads CASSRLNTQYF. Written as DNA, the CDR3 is TGTGCCAGCAGCCGACTAAATACGCAGTATTTT.

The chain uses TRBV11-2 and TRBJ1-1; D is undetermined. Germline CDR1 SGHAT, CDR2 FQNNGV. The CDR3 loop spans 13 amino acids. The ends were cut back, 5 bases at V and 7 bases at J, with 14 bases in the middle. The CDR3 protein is CASSQAGRGEAFF. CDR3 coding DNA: TGTGCCAGCAGCCAGGCCGGGAGAGGTGAAGCTTTCTTT.

CDR3 sequence reads: CASSFRGPNEQFF. Written as DNA, the CDR3 is TGCGCCAGCAGCTTTAGGGGGCCTAATGAGCAGTTCTTC. This chain uses TRBV5-1 with TRBJ2-1; 7 bases are shared with TRBD1. The germline V gene encodes CDR1 SGHRS and CDR2 YFSETQ. This CDR3 comprises 13 residues. J lost 7 bases, V lost 2 bases, and 3 bases had no gene match.

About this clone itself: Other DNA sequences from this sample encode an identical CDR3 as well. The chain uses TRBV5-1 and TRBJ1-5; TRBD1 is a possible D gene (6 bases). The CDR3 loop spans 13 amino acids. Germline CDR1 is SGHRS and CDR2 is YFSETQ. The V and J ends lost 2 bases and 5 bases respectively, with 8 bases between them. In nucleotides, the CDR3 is TGCGCCAGCAGCTTTGAGGGGGATCAGCCCCAGCATTTT. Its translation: CASSFEGDQPQHF.

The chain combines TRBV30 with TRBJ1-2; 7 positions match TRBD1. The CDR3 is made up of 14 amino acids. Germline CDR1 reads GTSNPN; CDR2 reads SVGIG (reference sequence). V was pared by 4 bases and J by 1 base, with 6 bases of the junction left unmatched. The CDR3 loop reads CAWKRDRHNYGYTF. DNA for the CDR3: TGTGCCTGGAAGAGGGACAGACATAACTATGGCTACACCTTC.

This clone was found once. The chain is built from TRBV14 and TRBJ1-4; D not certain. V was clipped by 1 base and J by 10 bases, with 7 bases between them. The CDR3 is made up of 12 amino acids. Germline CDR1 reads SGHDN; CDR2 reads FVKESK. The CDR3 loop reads CASSQGRGKLFF. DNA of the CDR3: TGTGCCAGCAGCCAAGGACGGGGAAAACTGTTTTTT.

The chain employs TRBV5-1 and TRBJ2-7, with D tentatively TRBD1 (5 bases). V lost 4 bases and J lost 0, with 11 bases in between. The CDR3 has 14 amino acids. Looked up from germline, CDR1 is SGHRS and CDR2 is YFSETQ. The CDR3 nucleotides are TGCGCCAGCAGCCCGACCCAGGGCTCCTACGAGCAGTACTTC. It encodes CASSPTQGSYEQYF. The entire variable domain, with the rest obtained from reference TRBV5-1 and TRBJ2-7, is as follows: KAGVTQTPRYLIKTRGQQVTLSCSPISGHRSVSWYQQTPGQGLQFLFEYFSETQRNKGNFPGRFSGRQFSNSRSEMNVSTLELGDSALYLCASSPTQGSYEQYFGPGTRLTVT.

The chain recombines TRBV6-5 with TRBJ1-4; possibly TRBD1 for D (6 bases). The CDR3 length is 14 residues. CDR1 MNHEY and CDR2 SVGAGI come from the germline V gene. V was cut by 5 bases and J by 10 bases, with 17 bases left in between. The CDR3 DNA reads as TGTGCCAGCAGTCGGGACATCGCAGGGGCAAAACTGTTTTTT. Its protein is CASSRDIAGAKLFF.

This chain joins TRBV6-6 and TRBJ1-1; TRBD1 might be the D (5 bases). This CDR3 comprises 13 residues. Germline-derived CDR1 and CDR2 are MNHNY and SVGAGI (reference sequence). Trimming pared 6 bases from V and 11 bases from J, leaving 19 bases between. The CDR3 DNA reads TGTGCCAGCAGCCCAGTGAGGGACTGGTGGGCTTTCTTT. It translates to CASSPVRDWWAFF.

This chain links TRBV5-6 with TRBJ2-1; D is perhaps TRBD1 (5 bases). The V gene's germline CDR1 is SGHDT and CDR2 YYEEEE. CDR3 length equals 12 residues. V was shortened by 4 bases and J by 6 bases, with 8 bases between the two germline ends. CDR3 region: CASSLQGNEQFF. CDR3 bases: TGTGCCAGCAGCCTTCAGGGCAATGAGCAGTTCTTC.

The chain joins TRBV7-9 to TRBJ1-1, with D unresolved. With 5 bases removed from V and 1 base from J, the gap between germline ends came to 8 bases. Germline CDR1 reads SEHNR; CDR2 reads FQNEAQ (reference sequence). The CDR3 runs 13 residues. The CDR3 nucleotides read TGTGCCAGCAGCGCCGGGGAGAACACTGAAGCTTTCTTT. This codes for CASSAGENTEAFF.

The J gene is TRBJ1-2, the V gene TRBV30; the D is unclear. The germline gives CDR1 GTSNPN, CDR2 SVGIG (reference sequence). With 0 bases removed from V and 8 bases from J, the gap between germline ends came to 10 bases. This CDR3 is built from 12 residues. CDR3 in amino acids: CAWSVTLSGYTF. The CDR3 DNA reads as TGTGCCTGGAGTGTCACCCTGAGCGGCTACACCTTC.

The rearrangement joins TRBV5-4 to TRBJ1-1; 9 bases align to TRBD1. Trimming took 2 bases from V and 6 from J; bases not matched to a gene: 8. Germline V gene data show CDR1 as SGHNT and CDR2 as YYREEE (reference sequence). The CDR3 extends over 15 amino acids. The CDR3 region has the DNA TGTGCCAGCAGCTTTTGGGGACAGGGTACGGCTGAAGCTTTCTTT. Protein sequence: CASSFWGQGTAEAFF.

In DNA, the CDR3 is TGTGCCAGCAGCCCATTTGGGCTCGCCGCGAGCAATGAAAAACTGTTTTTT. Its protein is CASSPFGLAASNEKLFF. V usage is TRBV7-9 and J usage is TRBJ1-4, with D unresolved. The CDR3 is 17 amino acids. Germline CDR1 and CDR2: SEHNR and FQNEAQ (reference sequence). Trimming took off 5 bases at V and 5 bases at J, with 21 bases between the two ends.

The CDR3 is CASTAGSDYGYTF. CDR3 DNA: TGTGCCAGCACAGCAGGGTCCGACTATGGCTACACCTTC. The chain joins TRBV6-1 to TRBJ1-2; TRBD1 is a possible D gene (5 bases). Germline lookup yields CDR1 MNHNS and CDR2 SASEGT. The CDR3 loop spans 13 amino acids. Trimming removed 7 bases at V and 3 bases at J, with 12 bases between.

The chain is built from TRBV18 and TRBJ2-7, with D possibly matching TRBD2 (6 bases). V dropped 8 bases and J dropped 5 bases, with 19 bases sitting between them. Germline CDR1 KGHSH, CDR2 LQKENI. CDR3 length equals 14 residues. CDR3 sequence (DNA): TGTGCCAGCGCGGGGCAGCCCCAAGTCAACGAGCAGTACTTC. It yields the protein CASAGQPQVNEQYF. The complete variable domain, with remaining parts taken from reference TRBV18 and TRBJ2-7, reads NAGVMQNPRHLVRRRGQEARLRCSPMKGHSHVYWYRQLPEEGLKFMVYLQKENIIDESGMPKERFSAEFPKEGPSILRIQQVVRGDSAAYFCASAGQPQVNEQYFGPGTRLTVT.

CDR3 region: CAWSAYSGGADTQYF. CDR3 nucleotide sequence: TGTGCCTGGAGCGCCTATAGCGGGGGGGCAGATACGCAGTATTTT. The chain couples TRBV30 to TRBJ2-3; 11 nucleotides align to TRBD2. With 3 bases clipped from V and 4 bases from J, the junction kept 6 bases outside the gene matches. Per germline, CDR1 GTSNPN and CDR2 SVGIG (reference sequence). This CDR3 has 15 residues.

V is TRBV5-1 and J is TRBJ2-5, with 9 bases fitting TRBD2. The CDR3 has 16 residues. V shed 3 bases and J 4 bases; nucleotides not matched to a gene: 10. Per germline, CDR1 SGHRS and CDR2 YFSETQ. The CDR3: CASSYPGLASRETQYF. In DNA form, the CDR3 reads TGCGCCAGCAGCTACCCGGGACTAGCTTCTCGAGAGACCCAGTACTTC.

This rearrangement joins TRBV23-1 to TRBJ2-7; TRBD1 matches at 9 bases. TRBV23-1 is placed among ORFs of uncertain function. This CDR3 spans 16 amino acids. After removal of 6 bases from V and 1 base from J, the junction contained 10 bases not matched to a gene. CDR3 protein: CASSTSRDRVSYEQYF. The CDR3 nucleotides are TGCGCCAGCAGCACATCTAGGGACAGGGTATCCTACGAGCAGTACTTC.